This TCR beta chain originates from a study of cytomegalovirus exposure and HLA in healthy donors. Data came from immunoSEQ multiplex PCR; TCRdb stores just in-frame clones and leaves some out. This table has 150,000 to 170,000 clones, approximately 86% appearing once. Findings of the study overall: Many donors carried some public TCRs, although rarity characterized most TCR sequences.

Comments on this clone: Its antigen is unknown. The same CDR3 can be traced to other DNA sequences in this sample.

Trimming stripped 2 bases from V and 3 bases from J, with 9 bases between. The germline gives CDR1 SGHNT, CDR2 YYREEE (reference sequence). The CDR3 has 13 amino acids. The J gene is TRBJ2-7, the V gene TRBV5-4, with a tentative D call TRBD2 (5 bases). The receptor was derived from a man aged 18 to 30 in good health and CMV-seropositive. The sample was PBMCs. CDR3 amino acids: CASSFGRGYEQYF. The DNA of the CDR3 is TGTGCCAGCAGCTTTGGACGGGGCTACGAGCAGTACTTC.